These 5 T cell receptor beta chains were sequenced from one sample in a study of T cell responses to AZD1222 COVID-19 vaccine (TCRdb year 2021). Read against the paper, the sample's time point label means: baseline before first vaccination. The protocol used for the library was the immunoSEQ multiplex PCR assay. Sourced from immuneACCESS, this table was stored by TCRdb with only in-frame sequences that have V and J called. A share of the clones is absent; for the studies checked, an unresolved V gene accounts for under half, and the remainder has no known explanation. In all, the sample holds tens of thousands of clones, and roughly 80% of those were seen once. The ten largest clones take up more than 12% of the sample. This sample comprised peripheral blood, obtained on day 0 of AZD1222 vaccination. Source of these receptors: an adult in good health.

The chain has TRBV5-5 and TRBJ1-4; D gene unclear. CDR3 size: 14 residues. Germline CDR1 SGHKS, CDR2 YYEKEE (reference sequence). Trimming cost V 2 bases and J 5 bases, with 10 bases left between them. CDR3 amino acids: CASSFSWVNEKLFF. DNA for the CDR3: TGTGCCAGCAGCTTCTCTTGGGTGAATGAAAAACTGTTTTTT.

This rearrangement joins TRBV25-1 to TRBJ2-1; the D gene is possibly TRBD2 (6 bases). The length of the CDR3 is 14 residues. V was clipped by 5 bases and J by 4 bases, with 12 bases between them. Germline V gene data show CDR1 as MGHDK and CDR2 as SYGVNS. CDR3 in DNA: TGTGCCAGCAGTATTGGTGGGGGGTACAATGAGCAGTTCTTC. This codes for CASSIGGGYNEQFF. The whole variable domain, remainder taken from reference TRBV25-1 and TRBJ2-1, is EADIYQTPRYLVIGTGKKITLECSQTMGHDKMYWYQQDPGMELHLIHYSYGVNSTEKGDLSSESTVSRIRTEHFPLTLESARPSHTSQYLCASSIGGGYNEQFFGPGTRLTVL.

This chain joins TRBV2 and TRBJ2-3; TRBD2 agrees at 14 bases. The CDR3 length is 16 residues. V lost 3 bases and J lost 5; bases outside the gene matches: 4. Germline CDR1 SNHLY, CDR2 FYNNEI. The CDR3 spells CASSDGTSGGLDTQYF. As DNA, the CDR3 is TGTGCCAGCAGTGACGGGACTAGCGGGGGATTAGATACGCAGTATTTT. Full variable domain (rest looked up from reference TRBV2 and TRBJ2-3): EPEVTQTPSHQVTQMGQEVILRCVPISNHLYFYWYRQILGQKVEFLVSFYNNEISEKSEIFDDQFSVERPDGSNFTLKIRSTKLEDSAMYFCASSDGTSGGLDTQYFGPGTRLTVL.

V and J are TRBV30 and TRBJ1-1; D unresolved. The germline gives CDR1 GTSNPN, CDR2 SVGIG (reference sequence). The CDR3 is 12 residues long. Deletions cut 2 bases from V and 3 bases from J, with 7 bases between. In DNA, the CDR3 is TGTGCCTGGAGTCGGGTGCACACTGAAGCTTTCTTT. Amino acid sequence: CAWSRVHTEAFF.

J is TRBJ1-1 and V is TRBV7-8; tentatively, D is TRBD1 (6 bases). There are 15 residues in the CDR3. Trimming cost V 6 bases and J 7 bases, with 21 bases left between them. CDR1 is SGHVS and CDR2 is FQNEAQ in the germline V gene. DNA of the CDR3: TGTGCCAGCAGGGAGGGGGTTGGGTCAGTCTTTGAAGCTTTCTTT. Translation gives CASREGVGSVFEAFF. Based on the CDR3 plus reference TRBV7-8 and TRBJ1-1, the full variable domain is GAGVSQSPRYKVAKRGQDVALRCDPISGHVSLFWYQQALGQGPEFLTYFQNEAQLDKSGLPSDRFFAERPEGSVSTLKIQRTQQEDSAVYLCASREGVGSVFEAFFGQGTRLTVV.